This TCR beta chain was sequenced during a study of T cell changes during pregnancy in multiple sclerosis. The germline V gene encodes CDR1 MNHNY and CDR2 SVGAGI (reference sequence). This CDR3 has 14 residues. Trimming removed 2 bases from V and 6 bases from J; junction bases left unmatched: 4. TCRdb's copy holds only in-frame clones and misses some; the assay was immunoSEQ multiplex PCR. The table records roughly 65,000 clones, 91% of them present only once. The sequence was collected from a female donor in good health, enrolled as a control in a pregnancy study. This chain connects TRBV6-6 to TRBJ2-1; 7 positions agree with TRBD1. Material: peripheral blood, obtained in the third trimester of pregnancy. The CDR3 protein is CASSYDDRVNEQFF. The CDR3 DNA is TGTGCCAGCAGTTACGATGACAGGGTCAATGAGCAGTTCTTC.